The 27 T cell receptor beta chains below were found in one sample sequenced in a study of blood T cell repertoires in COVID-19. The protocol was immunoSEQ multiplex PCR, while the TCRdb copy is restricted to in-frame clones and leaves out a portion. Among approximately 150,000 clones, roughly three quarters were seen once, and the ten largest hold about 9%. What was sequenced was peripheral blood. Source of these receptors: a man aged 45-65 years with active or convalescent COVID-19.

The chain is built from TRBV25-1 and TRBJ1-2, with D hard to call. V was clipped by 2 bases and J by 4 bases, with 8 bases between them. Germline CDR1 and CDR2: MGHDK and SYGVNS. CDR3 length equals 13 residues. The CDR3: CASSELYSYGYTF. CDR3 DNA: TGTGCCAGCAGTGAACTATACAGCTATGGCTACACCTTC.

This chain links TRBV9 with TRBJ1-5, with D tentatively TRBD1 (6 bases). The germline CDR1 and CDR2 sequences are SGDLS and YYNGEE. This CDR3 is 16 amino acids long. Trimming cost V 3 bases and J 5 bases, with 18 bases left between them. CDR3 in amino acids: CASSESGGGVDQPQHF. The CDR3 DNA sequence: TGTGCCAGCAGCGAAAGCGGGGGGGGCGTGGATCAGCCCCAGCATTTT. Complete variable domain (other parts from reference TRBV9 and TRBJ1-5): DSGVTQTPKHLITATGQRVTLRCSPRSGDLSVYWYQQSLDQGLQFLIQYYNGEERAKGNILERFSAQQFPDLHSELNLSSLELGDSALYFCASSESGGGVDQPQHFGDGTRLSIL.

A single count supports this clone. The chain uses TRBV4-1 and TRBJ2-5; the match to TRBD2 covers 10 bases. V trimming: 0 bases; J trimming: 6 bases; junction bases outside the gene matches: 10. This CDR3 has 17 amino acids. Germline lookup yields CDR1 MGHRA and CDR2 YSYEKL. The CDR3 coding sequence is TGCGCCAGCAGCCAAGATCGGGGCCTAGCGGGAGTAAAGACCCAGTACTTC. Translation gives CASSQDRGLAGVKTQYF.

CDR3 nucleotides: TGTGCCAGCAGCGTAGCCACCCCACCACCGAGACCGGGAGAGTACTTCTCTGGGGCCAACGTCCTGACTTTC. It yields the protein CASSVATPPPRPGEYFSGANVLTF. The V gene is TRBV9, the J gene TRBJ2-6; maybe TRBD2 (6 bases). The length of the CDR3 is 24 residues. V lost 0 bases to trimming and J lost 0 bases, with 31 bases between them. Germline CDR1 SGDLS, CDR2 YYNGEE.

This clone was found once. CDR3 sequence: CASSLDFPGREETQYF. The CDR3 region has the DNA TGTGCCAGCAGCTTAGATTTCCCGGGCAGGGAAGAGACCCAGTACTTC. The chain is built from TRBV11-2 and TRBJ2-5; the D gene is possibly TRBD1 (5 bases). Germline CDR1 is SGHAT and CDR2 is FQNNGV. Between the trimmed V and J ends, which lost 0 bases and 3 bases, there was a span of 14 bases. The CDR3 length is 16 residues. Complete variable domain (other parts from reference TRBV11-2 and TRBJ2-5): EAGVAQSPRYKIIEKRQSVAFWCNPISGHATLYWYQQILGQGPKLLIQFQNNGVVDDSQLPKDRFSAERLKGVDSTLKIQPAKLEDSAVYLCASSLDFPGREETQYFGPGTRLLVL.

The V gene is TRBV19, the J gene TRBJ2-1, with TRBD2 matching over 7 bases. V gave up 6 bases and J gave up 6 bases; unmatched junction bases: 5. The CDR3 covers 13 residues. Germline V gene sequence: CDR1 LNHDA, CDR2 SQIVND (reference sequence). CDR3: CASRSWEGNEQFF. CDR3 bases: TGTGCCAGTAGATCGTGGGAGGGCAATGAGCAGTTCTTC.

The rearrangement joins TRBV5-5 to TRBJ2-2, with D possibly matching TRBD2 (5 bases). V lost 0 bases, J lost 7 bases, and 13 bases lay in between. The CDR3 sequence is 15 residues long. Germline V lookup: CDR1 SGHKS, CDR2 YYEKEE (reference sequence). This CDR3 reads CASSLERFRGGELFF. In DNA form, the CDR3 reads TGTGCCAGCAGCTTGGAAAGGTTCCGGGGCGGGGAGCTGTTTTTT.

The CDR3 here is CASQPGGGNQPQHF. The CDR3 DNA sequence: TGTGCCAGCCAACCTGGAGGGGGCAATCAGCCCCAGCATTTT. This chain uses TRBV7-8 with TRBJ1-5; the D gene is possibly TRBD1 (5 bases). This CDR3 is built from 14 residues. Trimming stripped 8 bases from V and 2 bases from J, with 13 bases between. From germline, CDR1 is SGHVS and CDR2 FQNEAQ.

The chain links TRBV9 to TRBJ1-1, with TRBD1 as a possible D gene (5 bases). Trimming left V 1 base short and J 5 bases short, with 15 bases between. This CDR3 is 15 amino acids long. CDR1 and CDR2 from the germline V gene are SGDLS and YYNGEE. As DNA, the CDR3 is TGTGCCAGCAGCGTACGGGGGACTGGTGGGACTGAAGCTTTCTTT. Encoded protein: CASSVRGTGGTEAFF.

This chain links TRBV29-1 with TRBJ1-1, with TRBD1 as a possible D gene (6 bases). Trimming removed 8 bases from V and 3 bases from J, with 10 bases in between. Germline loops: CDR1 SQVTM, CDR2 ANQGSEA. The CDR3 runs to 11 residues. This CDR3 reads CSIGQYTEAFF. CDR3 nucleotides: TGCAGCATCGGACAGTACACTGAAGCTTTCTTT.

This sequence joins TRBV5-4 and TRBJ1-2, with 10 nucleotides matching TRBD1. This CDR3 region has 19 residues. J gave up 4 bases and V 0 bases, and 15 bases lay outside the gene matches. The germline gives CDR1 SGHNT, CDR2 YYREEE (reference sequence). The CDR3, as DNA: TGTGCCAGCAGCTTGGAGGGACAGGGGCCTATATCTATATTCTATGGCTACACCTTC. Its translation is CASSLEGQGPISIFYGYTF. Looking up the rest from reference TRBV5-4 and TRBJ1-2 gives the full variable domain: ETGVTQSPTHLIKTRGQQVTLRCSSQSGHNTVSWYQQALGQGPQFIFQYYREEENGRGNFPPRFSGLQFPNYSSELNVNALELDDSALYLCASSLEGQGPISIFYGYTFGSGTRLTVV.

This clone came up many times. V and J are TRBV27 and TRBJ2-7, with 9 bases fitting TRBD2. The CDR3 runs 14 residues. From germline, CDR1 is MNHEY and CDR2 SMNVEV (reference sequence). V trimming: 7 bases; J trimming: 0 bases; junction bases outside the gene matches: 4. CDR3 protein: CASKWTSDSYEQYF. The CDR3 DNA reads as TGTGCCAGCAAATGGACTAGCGACTCCTACGAGCAGTACTTC.

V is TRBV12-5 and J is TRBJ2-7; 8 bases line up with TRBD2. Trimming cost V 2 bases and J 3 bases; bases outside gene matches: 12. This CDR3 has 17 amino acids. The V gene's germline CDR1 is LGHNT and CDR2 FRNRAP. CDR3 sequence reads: CASGLPPPSGSVYEQYF. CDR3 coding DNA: TGTGCTAGTGGTTTGCCCCCGCCCAGCGGGAGCGTCTACGAGCAGTACTTC.

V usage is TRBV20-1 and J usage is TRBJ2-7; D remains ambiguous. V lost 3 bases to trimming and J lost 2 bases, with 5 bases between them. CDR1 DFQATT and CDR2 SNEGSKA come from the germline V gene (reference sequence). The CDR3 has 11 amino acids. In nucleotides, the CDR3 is TGCAGTGCTAGCCCTCCCTACGAGCAGTACTTC. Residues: CSASPPYEQYF.

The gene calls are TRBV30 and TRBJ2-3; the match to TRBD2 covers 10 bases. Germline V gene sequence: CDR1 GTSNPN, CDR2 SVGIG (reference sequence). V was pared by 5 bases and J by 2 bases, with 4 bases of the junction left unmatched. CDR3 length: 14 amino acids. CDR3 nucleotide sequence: TGTGCCTGGGCTAGCGGGAGTGACACAGATACGCAGTATTTT. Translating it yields CAWASGSDTDTQYF.

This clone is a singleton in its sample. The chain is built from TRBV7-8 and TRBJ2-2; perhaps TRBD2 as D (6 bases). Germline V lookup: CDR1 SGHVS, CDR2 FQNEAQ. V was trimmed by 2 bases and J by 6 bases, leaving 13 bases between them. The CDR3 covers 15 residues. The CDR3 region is CASSLRGLGAGELFF. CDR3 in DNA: TGTGCCAGCAGCTTACGGGGACTGGGGGCCGGGGAGCTGTTTTTT. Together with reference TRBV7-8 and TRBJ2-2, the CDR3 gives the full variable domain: GAGVSQSPRYKVAKRGQDVALRCDPISGHVSLFWYQQALGQGPEFLTYFQNEAQLDKSGLPSDRFFAERPEGSVSTLKIQRTQQEDSAVYLCASSLRGLGAGELFFGEGSRLTVL.

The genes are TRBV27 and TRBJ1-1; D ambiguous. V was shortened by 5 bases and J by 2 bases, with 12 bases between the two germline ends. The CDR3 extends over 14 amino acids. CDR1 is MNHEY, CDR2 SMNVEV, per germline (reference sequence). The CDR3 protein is CASSGRGLNTEAFF. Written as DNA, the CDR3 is TGTGCCAGCAGTGGCCGAGGGTTAAACACTGAAGCTTTCTTT.

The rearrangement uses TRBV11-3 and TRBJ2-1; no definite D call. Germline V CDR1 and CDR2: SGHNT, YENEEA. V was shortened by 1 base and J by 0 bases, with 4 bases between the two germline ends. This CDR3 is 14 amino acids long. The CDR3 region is CASSLASSYNEQFF. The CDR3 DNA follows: TGTGCCAGCAGCTTAGCGAGCTCCTACAATGAGCAGTTCTTC.

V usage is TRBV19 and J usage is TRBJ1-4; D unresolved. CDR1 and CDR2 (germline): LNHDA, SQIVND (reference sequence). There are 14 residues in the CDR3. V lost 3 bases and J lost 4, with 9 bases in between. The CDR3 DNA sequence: TGTGCCAGTAGTATTGAAGCCTATAATGAAAAACTGTTTTTT. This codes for CASSIEAYNEKLFF.

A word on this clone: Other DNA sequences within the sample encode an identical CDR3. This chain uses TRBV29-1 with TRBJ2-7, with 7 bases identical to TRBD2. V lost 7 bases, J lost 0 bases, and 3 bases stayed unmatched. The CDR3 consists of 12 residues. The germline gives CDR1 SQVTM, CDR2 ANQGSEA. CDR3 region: CSARDYSYEQYF. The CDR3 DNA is TGCAGCGCTAGGGACTACTCCTACGAGCAGTACTTC.

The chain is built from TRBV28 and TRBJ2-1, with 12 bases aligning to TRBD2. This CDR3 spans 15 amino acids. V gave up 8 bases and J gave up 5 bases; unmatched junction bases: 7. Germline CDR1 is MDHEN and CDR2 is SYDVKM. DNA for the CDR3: TGTGCCAGCGAGACTAGCGGGAGTAGCCACAATGAGCAGTTCTTC. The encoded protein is CASETSGSSHNEQFF.

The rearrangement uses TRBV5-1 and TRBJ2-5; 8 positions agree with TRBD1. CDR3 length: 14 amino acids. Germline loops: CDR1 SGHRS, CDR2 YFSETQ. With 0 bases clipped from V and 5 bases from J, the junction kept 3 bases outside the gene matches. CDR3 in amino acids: CASSLGTGGETQYF. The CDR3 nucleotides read TGCGCCAGCAGCTTGGGTACAGGGGGGGAGACCCAGTACTTC.

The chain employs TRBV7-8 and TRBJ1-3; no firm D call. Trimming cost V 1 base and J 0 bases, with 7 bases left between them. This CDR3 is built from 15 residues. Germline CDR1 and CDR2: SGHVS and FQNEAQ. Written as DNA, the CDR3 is TGTGCCAGCAGCTTAGTGGGCAGCTCTGGAAACACCATATATTTT. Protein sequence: CASSLVGSSGNTIYF.

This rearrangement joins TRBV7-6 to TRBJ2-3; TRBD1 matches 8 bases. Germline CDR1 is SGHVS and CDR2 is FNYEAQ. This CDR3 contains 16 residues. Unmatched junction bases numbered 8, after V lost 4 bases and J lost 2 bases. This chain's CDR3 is CASSCPGQASTDTQYF. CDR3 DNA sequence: TGTGCCAGCAGCTGCCCGGGACAGGCCTCCACAGATACGCAGTATTTT.

CDR3 amino acids: CATSDFDSYGYTF. The CDR3, as DNA: TGTGCCACCAGTGATTTCGACAGCTATGGCTACACCTTC. The J gene is TRBJ1-2, the V gene TRBV24-1; tentative D call: TRBD1 (5 bases). The CDR3 loop spans 13 amino acids. The V end was cut by 1 base, the J end by 4 bases, with 6 bases between. From germline, CDR1 is KGHDR and CDR2 SFDVKD.

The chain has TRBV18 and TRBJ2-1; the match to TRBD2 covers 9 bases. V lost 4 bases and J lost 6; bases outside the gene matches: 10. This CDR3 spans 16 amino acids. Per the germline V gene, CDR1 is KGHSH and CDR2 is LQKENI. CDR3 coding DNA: TGTGCCAGCTCACGAGAGGCTAGCGGGAATTCCAATGAGCAGTTCTTC. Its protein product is CASSREASGNSNEQFF.

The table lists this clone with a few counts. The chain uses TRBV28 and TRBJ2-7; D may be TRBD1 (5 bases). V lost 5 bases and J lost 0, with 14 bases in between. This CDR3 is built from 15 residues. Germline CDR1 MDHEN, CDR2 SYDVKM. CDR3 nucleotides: TGTGCCAGCAGTCCAAGGGGCTCTTCCTCCTACGAGCAGTACTTC. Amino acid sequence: CASSPRGSSSYEQYF.